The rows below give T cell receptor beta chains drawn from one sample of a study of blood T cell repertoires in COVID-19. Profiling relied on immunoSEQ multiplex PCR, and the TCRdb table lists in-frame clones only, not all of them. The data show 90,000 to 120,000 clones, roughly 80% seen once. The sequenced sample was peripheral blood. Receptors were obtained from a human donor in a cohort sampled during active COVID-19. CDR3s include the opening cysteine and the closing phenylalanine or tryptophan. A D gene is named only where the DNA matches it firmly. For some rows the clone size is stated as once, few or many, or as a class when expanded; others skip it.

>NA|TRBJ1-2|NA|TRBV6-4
CASSDSAGVAGYTF
TGTGCCAGCAGTGACTCAGCAGGGGTGGCTGGCTACACCTTC
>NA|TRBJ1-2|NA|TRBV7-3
CASSLIGGREGGYTF
TGTGCCAGCAGCTTAATCGGGGGGCGCGAGGGTGGCTACACCTTC
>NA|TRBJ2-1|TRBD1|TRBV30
CAWTVGTEYNEQFF
TGTGCCTGGACAGTCGGGACAGAGTACAATGAGCAGTTCTTC
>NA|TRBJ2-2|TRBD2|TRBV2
CASSAGLAGGYTGELFF
TGTGCCAGCAGTGCCGGACTAGCGGGAGGGTACACCGGGGAGCTGTTTTTT
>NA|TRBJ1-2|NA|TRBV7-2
CASSLGGLGGYTF
TGTGCCAGCAGCTTAGGGGGCCTAGGAGGCTACACCTTC
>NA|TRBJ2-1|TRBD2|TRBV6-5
CASRPREGTYNEQFF
TGTGCCAGCAGGCCACGGGAGGGGACCTACAATGAGCAGTTCTTC
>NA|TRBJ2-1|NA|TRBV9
CASSVLGVSSYNEQFF
TGTGCCAGCAGCGTCCTCGGGGTCAGCTCCTACAATGAGCAGTTCTTC
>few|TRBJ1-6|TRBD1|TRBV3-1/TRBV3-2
CASSQGTGVNSPLHF
TGTGCCAGCAGCCAAGGGACAGGAGTAAATTCACCCCTCCACTTT
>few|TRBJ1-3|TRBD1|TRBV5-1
CASSQGAGNTIYF
TGCGCCAGCAGCCAGGGGGCTGGAAACACCATATATTTT
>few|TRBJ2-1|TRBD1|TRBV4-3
CASSQDLGTGNNEQFF
TGCGCCAGCAGCCAAGATCTGGGGACAGGGAACAATGAGCAGTTCTTC
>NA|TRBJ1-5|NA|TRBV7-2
CASASGWNGNQPQHF
TGTGCCAGCGCATCGGGTTGGAATGGCAATCAGCCCCAGCATTTT